This T cell receptor beta chain came from a study of blood T cell repertoires in COVID-19. Study as a whole: PBMCs, B-cell-depleted T cells, or T cells were the source of the cDNA or gDNA that made up the material.

CDR1 SGHDN and CDR2 FVKESK come from the germline V gene. CDR3 length: 14 amino acids. V dropped 1 base and J dropped 4; count of bases not matched to a gene: 3. The assay was immunoSEQ multiplex PCR, and TCRdb's table has in-frame clones only and misses some. Of some 200,000 clones listed, 84% were seen once; the top ten hold around 14%. This sequence joins TRBV14 and TRBJ1-2; 7 bases map to TRBD1. This TCR was sampled from a young man with active or convalescent COVID-19. What was sequenced was peripheral blood. The CDR3 sequence: CASSQGDSFYGYTF. CDR3 DNA: TGTGCCAGCAGCCAAGGGGACAGCTTCTATGGCTACACCTTC.